These 12 T cell receptor beta chains were sequenced from one sample in a study of blood T cell repertoires in COVID-19. Method: immunoSEQ multiplex PCR; TCRdb's copy keeps in-frame clones and lacks some. The table has 350,000 to 400,000 clones, about 90% seen once. The specimen was peripheral blood. These receptors were taken from a man younger than 35 with active or convalescent COVID-19.

The genes are TRBV4-3 and TRBJ1-6; TRBD1 matches 7 bases. This CDR3 region has 14 residues. V lost 1 base, J lost 10 bases, and 4 bases stayed unmatched. The V gene's germline CDR1 is LGHNA and CDR2 YSLEER. CDR3: CASSQVQGQSPLHF. The CDR3 DNA reads as TGCGCCAGCAGCCAAGTCCAGGGACAGTCACCCCTCCACTTT.

The rearrangement joins TRBV7-6 to TRBJ1-4; 7 bases are shared with TRBD1. V lost 1 base and J lost 5; bases outside the gene matches: 13. Germline V CDR1 and CDR2: SGHVS, FNYEAQ. This CDR3 is 18 amino acids long. The CDR3 sequence is CASSLDAPSPRGNEKLFF. In DNA, the CDR3 is TGTGCCAGCAGCTTAGACGCCCCCAGCCCCAGGGGGAATGAAAAACTGTTTTTT.

V and J are TRBV10-3 and TRBJ1-1; D is perhaps TRBD1 (6 bases). The V and J ends lost 6 bases and 0 bases respectively, with 20 bases between them. Germline CDR1 is ENHRY and CDR2 is SYGVKD. CDR3 length: 17 residues. The CDR3 coding sequence is TGTGCCATCAGCGAGAATGAGAGGACAGATTTGAACACTGAAGCTTTCTTT. Protein: CAISENERTDLNTEAFF.

This chain links TRBV9 with TRBJ2-7; TRBD2 is a possible D gene (6 bases). Trimming left V 3 bases short and J 1 base short, with 14 bases between. This CDR3 is built from 15 residues. The germline CDR1 and CDR2 sequences are SGDLS and YYNGEE. The CDR3 spells CASSADTSSSYEQYF. The CDR3 DNA reads TGTGCCAGCAGCGCAGACACTAGCAGTTCCTACGAGCAGTACTTC.

The chain carries TRBV6-5 and TRBJ1-1; D gene uncertain. Looked up from germline, CDR1 is MNHEY and CDR2 is SVGAGI. V lost 0 bases and J 3 bases, leaving 8 bases between the germline ends. The CDR3 contains 14 residues. Written as DNA, the CDR3 is TGTGCCAGCAGTTACTCGATACGGTACACTGAAGCTTTCTTT. It translates to CASSYSIRYTEAFF.

The CDR3 DNA reads as TGTGCCAGCAGTTTAGGAGGAGTTGGGACTGAAGCTTTCTTT. Protein product: CASSLGGVGTEAFF. The chain is built from TRBV28 and TRBJ1-1; D is unclear. CDR1 is MDHEN, CDR2 SYDVKM, per germline. This CDR3 has 14 residues. Trimming stripped 2 bases from V and 5 bases from J, with 12 bases between.

V usage is TRBV6-4 and J usage is TRBJ2-3, with D possibly matching TRBD1 (6 bases). Trimming shortened V by 8 bases and J by 4 bases, and 16 bases separated the two germline ends. This CDR3 has 14 residues. CDR1 MRHNA and CDR2 SNTAGT come from the germline V gene. The CDR3 sequence is CASQQQGGSDTQYF. Written as DNA, the CDR3 is TGTGCCAGCCAACAACAGGGTGGATCAGATACGCAGTATTTT.

The chain is built from TRBV28 and TRBJ2-1, with 9 bases lining up with TRBD2. Germline V gene lookup returns CDR1 MDHEN and CDR2 SYDVKM. The CDR3 runs 16 residues. J lost 5 bases, V lost 6 bases, and 11 bases had no gene match. CDR3 bases: TGTGCCAGCAGCAATGTAGCGGGAGCGAGGGACAATGAGCAGTTCTTC. It codes for CASSNVAGARDNEQFF.

This chain connects TRBV7-3 to TRBJ2-3; possible D gene TRBD1, 5 bases. V lost 4 bases to trimming and J lost 4 bases, with 9 bases between them. CDR1 is SGHTA, CDR2 FQGTGA, per germline. The CDR3 is 13 residues long. Here the CDR3 DNA reads TGTGCCAGCAGCTCACAGGTCCCAGATACGCAGTATTTT. This encodes CASSSQVPDTQYF.

The chain recombines TRBV19 with TRBJ2-7; TRBD2 is a possible D gene (5 bases). Germline CDR1 LNHDA, CDR2 SQIVND (reference sequence). The CDR3 covers 15 residues. The V end was cut by 5 bases, the J end by 4 bases, with 18 bases between. The CDR3 nucleotides read TGTGCCAGTAGTCCGTCGCCGGGAATAATTTACGAGCAGTACTTC. This codes for CASSPSPGIIYEQYF.

The chain combines TRBV6-1 with TRBJ2-6; 10 bases are a match to TRBD1. The V gene end was trimmed by 4 bases and the J gene end by 2 bases; junction bases not matched to a gene: 8. The CDR3 is made up of 18 amino acids. Germline V gives CDR1 MNHNS, CDR2 SASEGT. The CDR3 spells CASSGGQGLSPGANVLTF. The CDR3 nucleotides read TGTGCCAGCAGTGGGGGACAGGGGCTCTCTCCTGGGGCCAACGTCCTGACTTTC.

This chain connects TRBV6-2 or TRBV6-3 to TRBJ1-1; D gene uncertain. V lost 1 base and J lost 0, with 15 bases in between. CDR3 length equals 17 residues. Germline CDR1 and CDR2: MNHEY and SVGEGT. The DNA of the CDR3 is TGTGCCAGCAGTTACTATATAGAGCGAAAGCTGAACACTGAAGCTTTCTTT. This codes for CASSYYIERKLNTEAFF.